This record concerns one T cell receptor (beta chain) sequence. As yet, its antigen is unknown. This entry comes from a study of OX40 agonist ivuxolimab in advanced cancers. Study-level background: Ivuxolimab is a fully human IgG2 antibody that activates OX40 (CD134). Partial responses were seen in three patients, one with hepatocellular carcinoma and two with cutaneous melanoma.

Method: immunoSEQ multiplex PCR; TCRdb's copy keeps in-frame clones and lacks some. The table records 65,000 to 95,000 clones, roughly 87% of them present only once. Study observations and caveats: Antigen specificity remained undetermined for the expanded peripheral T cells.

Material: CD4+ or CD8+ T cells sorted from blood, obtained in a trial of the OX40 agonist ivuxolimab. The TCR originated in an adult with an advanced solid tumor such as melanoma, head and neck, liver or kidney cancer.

CDR3 coding DNA: TGTGCCAGCAGCTTCTACCGGGAAGCTACTCAGGGCTACACCTTC. The encoded protein is CASSFYREATQGYTF. This rearrangement joins TRBV9 to TRBJ1-2; D unresolved. From germline, CDR1 is SGDLS and CDR2 YYNGEE. The CDR3 is 15 amino acids. The V end lost 4 bases, the J end lost 8 bases, and 21 bases lay between the germline ends.